These 6 T cell receptor beta chains were all obtained from the same sample, sequenced in a study of human T cells and chemical hapten exposure. The time point was: healthy volunteer bleed at 2 weeks. Researchers extracted total RNA from unfractionated whole blood. MiXCR was run by TCRdb on the RACE reads, yielding one entry per CDR3 protein. Among approximately 33,000 distinct CDR3 sequences, 6.5% to 8.5% were seen once, and the ten largest hold 9.9%. Sequenced input: whole blood. These TCRs come from a human donor in good health. Some clones in this sample may be carry-over from other donors' samples.

This clonotype was recorded at least ten times. The chain recombines TRBV29-1 with TRBJ2-1; D is uncertain. With 7 bases removed from V and 8 bases from J, the gap between germline ends came to 12 bases. The germline CDR1 and CDR2 sequences are SQVTM and ANQGSEA. This CDR3 has 11 amino acids. Written as DNA, the CDR3 is TGCAGCGCCCAGGTCCGCGATGAGCAGTTCTTC. Encoded protein: CSAQVRDEQFF.

The sample holds many counts of this clonotype. The chain links TRBV7-2 to TRBJ1-1; 9 positions agree with TRBD1. V lost 3 bases and J lost 8; bases outside the gene matches: 4. Germline CDR1 and CDR2: SGHTA and FQGNSA. This CDR3 spans 13 amino acids. The CDR3 loop reads CASSFRGTGEAFF. CDR3 DNA sequence: TGTGCCAGCAGCTTCCGGGGGACAGGGGAAGCTTTCTTT.

The chain recombines TRBV28 with TRBJ1-1, with TRBD1 matching over 10 bases. There are 17 residues in the CDR3. The germline V gene encodes CDR1 MDHEN and CDR2 SYDVKM. Trimming at V came to 5 bases and at J to 0 bases, leaving 9 bases not matched to a gene. As DNA, the CDR3 is TGTGCCAGCAGTCCACTTCGTGGACAGGGGGTGAACACTGAAGCTTTCTTT. Amino acid sequence: CASSPLRGQGVNTEAFF.

The J gene is TRBJ2-5, the V gene TRBV7-2; TRBD2 agrees at 9 bases. Unmatched junction bases numbered 13, after V lost 5 bases and J lost 6 bases. This CDR3 region has 16 residues. Germline CDR1 is SGHTA and CDR2 is FQGNSA. Here the CDR3 reads CASSPPPSGDAKTQYF. CDR3 DNA sequence: TGTGCCAGCAGCCCCCCTCCTAGCGGGGACGCCAAGACCCAGTACTTC. The variable domain in full, completed from reference TRBV7-2 and TRBJ2-5, reads GAGVSQSPSNKVTEKGKDVELRCDPISGHTALYWYRQSLGQGLEFLIYFQGNSAPDKSGLPSDRFSAERTGGSVSTLTIQRTQQEDSAVYLCASSPPPSGDAKTQYFGPGTRLLVL.

This clonotype has more than one count but fewer than ten. The genes are TRBV12-5 and TRBJ1-1; no definite D call. With 2 bases removed from V and 11 bases from J, the gap between germline ends came to 9 bases. The CDR3 sequence is 11 residues long. The germline V gene encodes CDR1 LGHNT and CDR2 FRNRAP. The DNA of the CDR3 is TGTGCTAGTGGTTTGCCTTTCGGGGCTTTCTTT. This encodes CASGLPFGAFF. Complete variable domain (other parts from reference TRBV12-5 and TRBJ1-1): DARVTQTPRHKVTEMGQEVTMRCQPILGHNTVFWYRQTMMQGLELLAYFRNRAPLDDSGMPKDRFSAEMPDATLATLKIQPSEPRDSAVYFCASGLPFGAFFGQGTRLTVV.

The chain carries TRBV24-1 and TRBJ2-3; no clear D. CDR3 length: 14 amino acids. V gave up 4 bases and J gave up 4 bases, with 11 bases separating them. CDR1 and CDR2 (germline): KGHDR, SFDVKD. The CDR3 region is CATSDRNKPDTQYF. The DNA of the CDR3 is TGTGCCACCAGTGACCGAAACAAGCCAGATACGCAGTATTTT.